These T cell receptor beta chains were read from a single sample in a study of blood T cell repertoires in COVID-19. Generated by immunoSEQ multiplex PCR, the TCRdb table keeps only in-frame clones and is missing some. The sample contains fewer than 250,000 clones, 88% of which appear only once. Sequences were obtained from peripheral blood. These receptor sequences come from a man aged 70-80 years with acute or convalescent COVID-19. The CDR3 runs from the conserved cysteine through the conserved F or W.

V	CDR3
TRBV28	CASSLRDFSSNQPQHF
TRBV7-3	CASSPAGPLDTQYF
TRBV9	CASSVDGSYEQYF
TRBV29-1	CSVVLNNEQFF
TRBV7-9	CASSTDSTNSPLHF
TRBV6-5	CASSVDREGKYGYTF
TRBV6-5	CASSYSSSGNYNEQFF
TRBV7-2	CASSLDIRETQYF
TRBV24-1	CATSDSYSTDTQYF
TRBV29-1	CSGKGGVGNTIYF
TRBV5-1	CASSTGTSGTDTQYF
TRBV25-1	CASSDPGQFTDTQYF
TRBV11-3	CASSLGQGGPQETQYF
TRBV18	CASSPGAERSYNEQFF
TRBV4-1	CASSQEGGQGATMKTQYF
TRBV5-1	CASSLAGSYNEQFF
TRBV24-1	CATSGLGQGALPYNEQFF
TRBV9	CASGSGSKSEQYF
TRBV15	CATSRGESDGYTF
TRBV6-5	CASNLEGFFSPLHF
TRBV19	CATFLQGVSQPQHF
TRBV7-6	CASSLELAGTHEQYF
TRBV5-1	CASSPGQPPPEQYF
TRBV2	CASSAGGEGYGYTF
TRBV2	CASSQLVADTQYF
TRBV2	CASMRTGLGGAFF
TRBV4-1	CASSQESSGLYEQYF
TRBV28	CASSSRGGYTF
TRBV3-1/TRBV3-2	CASSPQEGTTEAFF
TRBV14	CASSQALGPGTEAFF
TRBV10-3	CAISETDRFNEKLFF
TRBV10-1	CASGGPGLADPFSYNEQFF
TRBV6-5	CASDSQGAGDQPQHF
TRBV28	CASSPRTIGHQPQHF
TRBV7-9	CASSQQGAEGYTF
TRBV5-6	CASSSDSGTVGGYTF
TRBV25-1	CASSRVSGSSDEQFF
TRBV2	CATEGLAGVAETQYF
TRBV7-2	CASRFSGDTEAFF
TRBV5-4	CASSSITGELFF
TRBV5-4	CASSFQGHADTQYF
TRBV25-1	CASSDRAGFGYTF
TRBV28	CASRPGQPNTEAFF
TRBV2	CASREYSAQYF
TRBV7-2	CASTRDSGSVYYGYTF
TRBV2	CASSVAPLNEKLFF
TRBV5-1	CASSVTGSGTEAFF
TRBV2	CASSAGGYTEAFF
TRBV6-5	CASQTSGSSYEQYF
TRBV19	CASNPGLSVSGANVLTF
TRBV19	CASRLAGSDTQYF
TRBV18	CASSPGFPGDQPQHF
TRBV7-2	CASSLKGFGASYEQYF
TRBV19	CASSISVVAAGELFF
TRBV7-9	CALDYAGAVIQETQYF
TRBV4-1	CASSHLGQANTEAFF